The next 9 T cell receptor beta chains were all read from a single sample in a study of T cell responses to AZD1222 COVID-19 vaccine. Sequenced by immunoSEQ multiplex PCR; TCRdb stores in-frame clones only, minus some. Of approximately 83,000 clones in the sample, 75% to 95% are singletons; the top ten hold 4.5%. Sequenced here: peripheral blood, sampled on day 0 of MenACWY control vaccination. Source of these receptors: an adult in good health.

The rearrangement links TRBV9 to TRBJ1-1, with D unresolved. Germline V gene sequence: CDR1 SGDLS, CDR2 YYNGEE. V lost 3 bases to trimming and J lost 0 bases, with 15 bases between them. This CDR3 spans 16 amino acids. The CDR3 bases are TGTGCCAGCAGCGCCCCTCAGGCAGGATTGAACACTGAAGCTTTCTTT. Residues: CASSAPQAGLNTEAFF.

The J gene is TRBJ2-7, the V gene TRBV19; perhaps TRBD1 as D (6 bases). Trimming took off 5 bases at V and 1 base at J, with 15 bases between the two ends. CDR3 length: 15 residues. CDR1 and CDR2 from the germline V gene are LNHDA and SQIVND (reference sequence). The CDR3 loop reads CASSPVRDISYEQYF. The CDR3 bases are TGTGCCAGTAGTCCTGTCCGGGACATATCCTACGAGCAGTACTTC.

The J gene is TRBJ1-1, the V gene TRBV19; 8 nucleotides match TRBD1. The J segment lost 3 bases and the V segment lost 10 bases, leaving 7 bases of the junction unmatched. The CDR3 contains 13 residues. Germline loops: CDR1 LNHDA, CDR2 SQIVND (reference sequence). This CDR3 is CATQGGSYTEAFF. Written as DNA, the CDR3 is TGTGCCACACAGGGGGGTAGTTACACTGAAGCTTTCTTT.

The rearrangement links TRBV29-1 to TRBJ2-2; the D gene is possibly TRBD1 (5 bases). V was cut by 6 bases and J by 8 bases, with 16 bases left in between. Germline CDR1 reads SQVTM; CDR2 reads ANQGSEA. The CDR3 runs to 13 residues. The CDR3 here is CSVLAGGAGELFF. The CDR3 nucleotides are TGCAGCGTCCTCGCTGGTGGGGCGGGGGAGCTGTTTTTT.

The V call is TRBV3-1 (or the pseudogene TRBV3-2), the J call TRBJ1-6, with 7 bases aligning to TRBD1. The CDR3 has 13 residues. Germline-derived CDR1 and CDR2 are LGHDT and YNNKEL (reference sequence). The junction had 3 bases not matched to a gene; V was cut back by 8 bases and J by 5 bases. The CDR3: CASRDSNNSPLHF. The CDR3 region has the DNA TGTGCCAGCCGGGACAGCAATAATTCACCCCTCCACTTT.

The rearrangement joins TRBV5-1 to TRBJ1-2; D remains ambiguous. Germline V gene sequence: CDR1 SGHRS, CDR2 YFSETQ. Trimming shortened V by 6 bases and J by 8 bases, and 20 bases separated the two germline ends. There are 14 residues in the CDR3. CDR3 DNA: TGCGCCAGCAACCCCAATGAGGGATGGAGGGGCTACACCTTC. The encoded protein is CASNPNEGWRGYTF.

The V and J genes are TRBV13 and TRBJ1-2; 7 bases line up with TRBD1. Germline CDR1 and CDR2: PRHDT and FYEKMQ (reference sequence). The CDR3 consists of 10 residues. After removal of 8 bases from V and 11 bases from J, the junction contained 5 bases not matched to a gene. CDR3 coding DNA: TGTGCCAGCGCGGGACAGCAGTACACCTTC. Its translation: CASAGQQYTF. Filled out from reference TRBV13 and TRBJ1-2, the complete variable domain reads AAGVIQSPRHLIKEKRETATLKCYPIPRHDTVYWYQQGPGQDPQFLISFYEKMQSDKGSIPDRFSAQQFSDYHSELNMSSLELGDSALYFCASAGQQYTFGSGTRLTVV.

The chain combines TRBV2 with TRBJ1-5; possible D gene TRBD1, 5 bases. Per the germline V gene, CDR1 is SNHLY and CDR2 is FYNNEI. The V end was cut by 6 bases, the J end by 7 bases, with 16 bases between. CDR3 length equals 14 residues. The CDR3 loop reads CASSTDSNGQPQHF. CDR3 DNA: TGTGCCAGCAGCACCGACAGTAACGGGCAGCCCCAGCATTTT.

The gene calls are TRBV28 and TRBJ2-7; 12 bases align to TRBD2. Germline V gene data show CDR1 as MDHEN and CDR2 as SYDVKM. Losses at the gene ends were 5 bases for V and 6 bases for J; bases not matched to a gene: 8. This CDR3 spans 15 amino acids. CDR3: CASSPRTSGKGEQYF. Written as DNA, the CDR3 is TGTGCCAGCAGTCCGCGGACTAGCGGGAAAGGCGAGCAGTACTTC. Complete variable domain (other parts from reference TRBV28 and TRBJ2-7): DVKVTQSSRYLVKRTGEKVFLECVQDMDHENMFWYRQDPGLGLRLIYFSYDVKMKEKGDIPEGYSVSREKKERFSLILESASTNQTSMYLCASSPRTSGKGEQYFGPGTRLTVT.